Shown below are 29 T cell receptor beta chains from a single sample sequenced in a study of post-analysis software for immune sequencing data. Study-level results: A few TRBV segments occurring more often in patients than controls included TRBV5-6, TRBV5-1 and TRBV20-1.

Unique-molecular-identifier-tagged TCR beta cDNA libraries were used. MiXCR, run by TCRdb on the PCR reads, gives a single entry per CDR3 protein. This table has about 460,000 distinct CDR3 sequences, roughly 45% appearing once. Their antigen targets remain unknown. Material for sequencing was blood. All receptors derive from a girl between 10 and 17 years old with multiple sclerosis.

The chain joins TRBV18 to TRBJ1-2; no reliable D call. Germline lookup yields CDR1 KGHSH and CDR2 LQKENI. Trimming cost V 2 bases and J 8 bases, with 18 bases left between them. The CDR3 contains 15 residues. CDR3 residues: CASSPMEIPSGGYTF. In DNA, the CDR3 is TGTGCCAGCTCACCAATGGAGATCCCTTCGGGGGGCTACACCTTC.

V usage is TRBV4-3 and J usage is TRBJ1-6; D gene ambiguous. From germline, CDR1 is LGHNA and CDR2 YSLEER. CDR3 length equals 16 residues. V shed 0 bases and J shed 9 bases, with 15 bases lying between them. CDR3 DNA: TGCGCCAGCAGCCAAGATTCGGCCACCACGGGTTCACCCCTCCACTTT. Protein product: CASSQDSATTGSPLHF.

As to this clonotype: A read error may produce the germline difference seen at one junction end. The gene calls are TRBV28 and TRBJ2-3; the match to TRBD2 covers 8 bases. Germline V gene lookup returns CDR1 MDHEN and CDR2 SYDVKM. This CDR3 has 15 amino acids. CDR3 DNA sequence: TGTGCCAGCAGTTCTCCGGGACTAGGCACAGATATGCAGTATTTT. Encoded protein: CASSSPGLGTDMQYF.

This clonotype was seen a few times. The genes are TRBV7-3 and TRBJ2-5, with D perhaps TRBD1 (5 bases). The CDR3 consists of 15 residues. Trimming removed 0 bases at V and 3 bases at J, with 11 bases between. Germline CDR1 is SGHTA and CDR2 is FQGTGA. CDR3 amino acids: CASSLTGQPKETQYF. The CDR3 bases are TGTGCCAGCAGCTTAACAGGACAACCAAAAGAGACCCAGTACTTC.

The chain carries TRBV4-3 and TRBJ1-2, with a possible D match to TRBD1 (6 bases). Trimming left V 5 bases short and J 7 bases short, with 14 bases between. The CDR3 covers 13 residues. CDR1 and CDR2 (germline): LGHNA, YSLEER. CDR3 DNA sequence: TGCGCCAGCAGCTTAGGGGGGCCCTCTGGCTACACCTTC. Translating gives CASSLGGPSGYTF.

This clonotype was observed a few times. The rearrangement uses TRBV2 and TRBJ2-1; D possibly corresponds to TRBD1 (6 bases). The CDR3 is 17 amino acids. Trimming pared 3 bases from V and 8 bases from J, leaving 23 bases between. Germline V gene sequence: CDR1 SNHLY, CDR2 FYNNEI. The CDR3 spells CASSEGTTSIEVDEQFF. The CDR3 coding sequence is TGTGCCAGCAGTGAGGGGACAACTAGTATTGAGGTGGATGAGCAGTTCTTC. Variable domain in full (rest from reference TRBV2 and TRBJ2-1): EPEVTQTPSHQVTQMGQEVILRCVPISNHLYFYWYRQILGQKVEFLVSFYNNEISEKSEIFDDQFSVERPDGSNFTLKIRSTKLEDSAMYFCASSEGTTSIEVDEQFFGPGTRLTVL.

The chain is built from TRBV14 and TRBJ2-3; D is unresolved. Germline CDR1 reads SGHDN; CDR2 reads FVKESK. The CDR3 length is 16 residues. The V end lost 4 bases, the J end lost 2 bases, and 16 bases lay between the germline ends. The CDR3, as DNA: TGTGCCAGCAGCCCCCACTACGGGCTCCCCACAGATACGCAGTATTTT. As protein: CASSPHYGLPTDTQYF.

This clonotype was seen just once. Since a much larger clone is just one base distant, this may be a read error. This chain uses TRBV12-3 or TRBV12-4 with TRBJ2-7, with 11 bases lining up with TRBD1. Trimming removed 7 bases from V and 3 bases from J; junction bases left unmatched: 5. The CDR3 runs to 14 residues. CDR3 DNA: TGTGCCAGCACCTCCGGGACAGGGGGCTACGAGCAGTACTTC. It encodes CASTSGTGGYEQYF.

The chain carries TRBV4-3 and TRBJ1-1; D is ambiguous. Germline V gene sequence: CDR1 LGHNA, CDR2 YSLEER. The V end lost 0 bases, the J end lost 1 base, and 3 bases lay between the germline ends. CDR3 length: 13 amino acids. CDR3: CASSQEENTEAFF. The CDR3, as DNA: TGCGCCAGCAGCCAAGAAGAGAACACTGAAGCTTTCTTT.

This clonotype was counted a few times. The chain is built from TRBV28 and TRBJ1-6, with 7 bases fitting TRBD1. The CDR3 is 13 residues long. The ends lost 10 bases at V and 8 bases at J; junction bases unmatched: 8. Germline V gene data show CDR1 as MDHEN and CDR2 as SYDVKM. The CDR3 DNA reads as TGTGCCACACGGAGGGGGCGCGATTCACCCCTCCACTTT. This translates into CATRRGRDSPLHF.

The rearrangement links TRBV5-1 to TRBJ2-7, with a weak D call TRBD1 (5 bases). This CDR3 comprises 14 residues. The germline CDR1 and CDR2 sequences are SGHRS and YFSETQ. V was cut by 0 bases and J by 6 bases, with 13 bases left in between. CDR3 sequence: CASSLEGPLVEQYF. The CDR3 nucleotides are TGCGCCAGCAGCTTGGAGGGGCCGCTCGTCGAGCAGTACTTC.

Regarding this clonotype: A much larger clone differs from this one at a single base, so this may be a read error. This sequence joins TRBV12-3 or TRBV12-4 and TRBJ2-7; 7 bases line up with TRBD2. The CDR3 runs 12 residues. The CDR3 DNA sequence: TGTGCTGGACGTCGGGGGGTGAATGAGCAGTACTTC. It specifies CAGRRGVNEQYF.

This clonotype was counted a few times. This chain joins TRBV5-1 and TRBJ2-5; 10 bases are a match to TRBD2. The length of the CDR3 is 16 residues. Germline CDR1 is SGHRS and CDR2 is YFSETQ. J was trimmed by 5 bases and V by 4 bases; bases with no gene match: 11. Here the CDR3 reads CASSPTTSGISETQYF. The CDR3 nucleotides read TGCGCCAGCAGCCCAACAACTAGCGGGATATCTGAGACCCAGTACTTC.

V and J are TRBV27 and TRBJ1-2; the match to TRBD1 covers 7 bases. The V segment lost 3 bases and the J segment 4 bases; nucleotides outside the gene matches: 5. Germline CDR1 reads MNHEY; CDR2 reads SMNVEV (reference sequence). The CDR3 length is 14 residues. CDR3 DNA: TGTGCCAGCAGTTTGCACGACAGGGTCTATGGCTACACCTTC. This encodes CASSLHDRVYGYTF.

The V and J genes are TRBV29-1 and TRBJ2-7; D possibly corresponds to TRBD2 (5 bases). Trimming took off 7 bases at V and 6 bases at J, with 19 bases between the two ends. This CDR3 contains 13 residues. Germline V CDR1 and CDR2: SQVTM, ANQGSEA. The CDR3 DNA reads as TGCAGCGGTACAAGCACTGAGGGCCCCGAGCAGTACTTC. It translates to CSGTSTEGPEQYF.

V is TRBV19 and J is TRBJ2-5; the D gene could be TRBD1 or TRBD2 (5 bases each). Trimming shortened V by 11 bases and J by 11 bases, and 24 bases separated the two germline ends. The germline V gene has CDR1 LNHDA and CDR2 SQIVND (reference sequence). The CDR3 extends over 13 amino acids. In DNA form, the CDR3 reads TGTGCCGTATCGGGACCAAGTCTTTCTGAGCAGTACTTC. It translates to CAVSGPSLSEQYF.

The J gene is TRBJ1-3, the V gene TRBV29-1; D call uncertain. Germline lookup yields CDR1 SQVTM and CDR2 ANQGSEA. The V gene lost 6 bases and the J gene lost 0 bases, with 3 bases spanning the gap. The CDR3 is 11 residues long. The CDR3 nucleotides are TGCAGCGTCGCCTCTGGAAACACCATATATTTT. This codes for CSVASGNTIYF.

The chain is built from TRBV3-1 and TRBJ2-4; 7 nucleotides match TRBD2. The germline V gene encodes CDR1 LGHDT and CDR2 YNNKEL (reference sequence). This CDR3 region has 17 residues. Trimming took 4 bases from V and 0 from J; bases not matched to a gene: 9. The CDR3 loop reads CASSPQWGGLAKNIQYF. The DNA of the CDR3 is TGTGCCAGCAGCCCCCAATGGGGAGGGTTAGCCAAAAACATTCAGTACTTC.

This clonotype came up a few times. The chain is built from TRBV24-1 and TRBJ2-3, with 9 bases identical to TRBD1. J gave up 4 bases and V 3 bases, and 16 bases lay outside the gene matches. CDR1 is KGHDR, CDR2 SFDVKD, per germline. This CDR3 comprises 19 residues. The CDR3 DNA reads TGTGCCACCAGTGATCGCACGAGCCGGGACAGGGTTATGTCAGATACGCAGTATTTT. Its protein product is CATSDRTSRDRVMSDTQYF.

This clonotype has a handful of counts. This chain joins TRBV5-1 and TRBJ2-5; D is unresolved. Germline V lookup: CDR1 SGHRS, CDR2 YFSETQ. V was pared by 5 bases and J by 1 base, with 6 bases between. This CDR3 has 12 amino acids. The DNA for the CDR3 is TGCGCCAGCAGTACGGGCCAAGAGACCCAGTACTTC. This translates into CASSTGQETQYF. The whole variable domain, filled in from reference TRBV5-1 and TRBJ2-5, reads KAGVTQTPRYLIKTRGQQVTLSCSPISGHRSVSWYQQTPGQGLQFLFEYFSETQRNKGNFPGRFSGRQFSNSRSEMNVSTLELGDSALYLCASSTGQETQYFGPGTRLLVL.

The chain is built from TRBV9 and TRBJ2-1; no clear D gene. CDR1 and CDR2 from the germline V gene are SGDLS and YYNGEE. V was pared by 0 bases and J by 8 bases, with 18 bases between. CDR3 length equals 16 residues. The CDR3 DNA is TGTGCCAGCAGCGTAGCTACCACTTTGCTCCGGGATGAGCAGTTCTTC. Its protein product is CASSVATTLLRDEQFF.

This chain joins TRBV20-1 and TRBJ1-5, with 9 bases lining up with TRBD1. The CDR3 is 15 amino acids. CDR1 and CDR2 (germline): DFQATT, SNEGSKA (reference sequence). The ends lost 3 bases at V and 3 bases at J; junction bases unmatched: 6. CDR3 loop: CSASPTGGYNQPQHF. In DNA form, the CDR3 reads TGCAGTGCTAGCCCAACAGGGGGCTACAATCAGCCCCAGCATTTT.

This clonotype was detected a few times. J is TRBJ2-3 and V is TRBV6-1; 7 nucleotides match TRBD1. The germline CDR1 and CDR2 sequences are MNHNS and SASEGT. This CDR3 region has 16 residues. J was trimmed by 2 bases and V by 3 bases; bases with no gene match: 8. CDR3 in DNA: TGTGCCAGCAGTGACTTTCCGGGACAGTACACAGATACGCAGTATTTT. It encodes CASSDFPGQYTDTQYF.

The CDR3 reads CASSLGSPGGETQYF. The DNA of the CDR3 is TGCGCCAGCAGCTTGGGTTCGCCGGGAGGGGAGACCCAGTACTTC. The rearrangement joins TRBV5-1 to TRBJ2-5, with 8 bases fitting TRBD2. This CDR3 comprises 15 residues. Per germline, CDR1 SGHRS and CDR2 YFSETQ. Trimming at V came to 0 bases and at J to 5 bases, leaving 6 bases not matched to a gene.

The chain has TRBV12-3 or TRBV12-4 and TRBJ2-3; D remains unclear. CDR3 length equals 12 residues. Trimming left V 6 bases short and J 5 bases short, with 9 bases between. CDR3 coding DNA: TGTGCCAGCAGAGATTTTATAGATACGCAGTATTTT. This codes for CASRDFIDTQYF.

This clonotype occurred a few times. The V call is TRBV10-1, the J call TRBJ1-6; D not resolved. Trimming pared 4 bases from V and 9 bases from J, leaving 10 bases between. This CDR3 comprises 13 residues. Germline V CDR1 and CDR2: WNHNN, SYGVQD (reference sequence). The CDR3 DNA follows: TGCGCCAGCAGTGCTGGGATCATTTCACCCCTCCACTTT. It translates to CASSAGIISPLHF.

The CDR3 loop is CAISPGQVNEQFF. The CDR3 coding sequence is TGTGCCATCAGCCCCGGACAGGTCAATGAGCAGTTCTTC. This chain links TRBV10-3 with TRBJ2-1, with 7 bases aligning to TRBD1. Per germline, CDR1 ENHRY and CDR2 SYGVKD. The CDR3 covers 13 residues. Unmatched junction bases numbered 5, after V lost 6 bases and J lost 6 bases.

In this sample, this clonotype turned up a few times. This rearrangement joins TRBV7-3 to TRBJ2-3, with a possible D match to TRBD2 (6 bases). Trimming cost V 5 bases and J 0 bases, with 15 bases left between them. Germline V gene sequence: CDR1 SGHTA, CDR2 FQGTGA. The CDR3 runs to 16 residues. The CDR3 is CASSPISGLSTDTQYF. In nucleotides, the CDR3 is TGTGCCAGCAGCCCCATTAGCGGACTAAGCACAGATACGCAGTATTTT.

Concerning this clonotype: An end of the junction does not agree with germline; a read error may underlie this. CDR3 nucleotides: TGTGCCAGTGGACAGGGGACAGATGCGCAGTATTTT. It is translated as CASGQGTDAQYF. V is TRBV12-3 or TRBV12-4 and J is TRBJ2-3; 9 positions match TRBD1. This CDR3 is built from 12 residues.